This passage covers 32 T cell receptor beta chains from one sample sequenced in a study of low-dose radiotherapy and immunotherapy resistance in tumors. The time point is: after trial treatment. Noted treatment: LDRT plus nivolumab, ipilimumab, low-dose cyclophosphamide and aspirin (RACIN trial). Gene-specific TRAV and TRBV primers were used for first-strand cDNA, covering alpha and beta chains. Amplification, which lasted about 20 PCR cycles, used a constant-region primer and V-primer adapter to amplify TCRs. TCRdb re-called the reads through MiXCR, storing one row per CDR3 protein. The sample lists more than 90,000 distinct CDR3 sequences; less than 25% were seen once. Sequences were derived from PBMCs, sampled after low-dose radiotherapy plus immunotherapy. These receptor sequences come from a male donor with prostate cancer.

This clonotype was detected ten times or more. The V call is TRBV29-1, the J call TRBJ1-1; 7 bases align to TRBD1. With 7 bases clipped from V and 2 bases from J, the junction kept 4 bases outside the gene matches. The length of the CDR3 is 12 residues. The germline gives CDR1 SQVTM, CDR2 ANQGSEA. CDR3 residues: CSADRENTEAFF. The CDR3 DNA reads TGCAGCGCCGACAGGGAAAACACTGAAGCTTTCTTT.

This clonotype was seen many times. CDR3 DNA sequence: TGTGCCAGCAGACGCGAGAATACGCAGTATTTT. It translates to CASRRENTQYF. This chain uses TRBV5-4 with TRBJ2-3, with D uncertain. V was shortened by 5 bases and J by 7 bases, with 8 bases between the two germline ends. This CDR3 is built from 11 residues. Germline V lookup: CDR1 SGHNT, CDR2 YYREEE (reference sequence).

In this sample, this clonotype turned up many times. The CDR3 coding sequence is TGCGCCAGCAGCCCTTCGAGCGGACCGTCAGATACGCAGTATTTT. Its protein is CASSPSSGPSDTQYF. The chain has TRBV4-1 and TRBJ2-3; perhaps TRBD2 as D (5 bases). The CDR3 has 15 residues. Germline loops: CDR1 MGHRA, CDR2 YSYEKL. V shed 4 bases and J shed 4 bases, with 15 bases lying between them.

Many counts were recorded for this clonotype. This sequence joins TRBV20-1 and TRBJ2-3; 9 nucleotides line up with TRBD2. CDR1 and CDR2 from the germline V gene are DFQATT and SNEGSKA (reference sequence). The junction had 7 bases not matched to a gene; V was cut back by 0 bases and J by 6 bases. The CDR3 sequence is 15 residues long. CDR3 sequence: CSAREGGGAPDTQYF. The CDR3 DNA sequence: TGCAGTGCTAGAGAGGGCGGGGGGGCCCCCGATACGCAGTATTTT.

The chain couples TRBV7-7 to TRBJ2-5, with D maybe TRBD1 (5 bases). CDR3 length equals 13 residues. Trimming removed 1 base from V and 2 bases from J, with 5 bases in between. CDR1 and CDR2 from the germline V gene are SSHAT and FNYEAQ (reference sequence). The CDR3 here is CASSLGQQETQYF. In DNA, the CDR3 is TGTGCCAGCAGCTTAGGACAGCAAGAGACCCAGTACTTC.

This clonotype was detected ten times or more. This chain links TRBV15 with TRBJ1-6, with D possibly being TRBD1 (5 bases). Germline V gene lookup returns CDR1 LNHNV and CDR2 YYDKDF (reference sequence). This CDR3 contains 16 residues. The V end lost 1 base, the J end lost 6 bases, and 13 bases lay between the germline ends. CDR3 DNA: TGTGCCACCAGCAGAGGATCCCCGGGGACTAATTCACCCCTCCACTTT. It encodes CATSRGSPGTNSPLHF.

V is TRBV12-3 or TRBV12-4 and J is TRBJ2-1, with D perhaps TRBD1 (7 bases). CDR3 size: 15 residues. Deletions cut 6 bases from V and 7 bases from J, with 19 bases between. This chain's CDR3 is CASRSRQGLRNEQFF. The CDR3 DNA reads TGTGCCAGCAGATCCCGACAGGGACTGAGGAATGAGCAGTTCTTC.

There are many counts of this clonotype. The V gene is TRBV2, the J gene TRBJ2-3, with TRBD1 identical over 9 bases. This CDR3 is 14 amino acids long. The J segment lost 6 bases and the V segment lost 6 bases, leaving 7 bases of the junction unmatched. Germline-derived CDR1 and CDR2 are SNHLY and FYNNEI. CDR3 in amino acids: CASRRQGVSDTQYF. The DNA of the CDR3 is TGTGCCAGCAGACGACAGGGGGTTTCGGATACGCAGTATTTT.

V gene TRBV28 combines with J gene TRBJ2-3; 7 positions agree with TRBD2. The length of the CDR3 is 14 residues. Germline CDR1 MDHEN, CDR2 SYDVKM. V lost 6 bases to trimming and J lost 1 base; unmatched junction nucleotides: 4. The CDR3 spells CASRRAGGTDTQYF. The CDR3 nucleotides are TGTGCCAGCAGGCGGGCGGGGGGCACAGATACGCAGTATTTT. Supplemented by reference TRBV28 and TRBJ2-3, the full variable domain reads DVKVTQSSRYLVKRTGEKVFLECVQDMDHENMFWYRQDPGLGLRLIYFSYDVKMKEKGDIPEGYSVSREKKERFSLILESASTNQTSMYLCASRRAGGTDTQYFGPGTRLTVL.

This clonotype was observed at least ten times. CDR3 DNA sequence: TGCGCCAGCAGCGGAAATAGCGGGGGTGTCCCAGGGACCGGGGAGCTGTTTTTT. This translates into CASSGNSGGVPGTGELFF. The V and J genes are TRBV5-1 and TRBJ2-2, with 9 bases that match TRBD2. CDR3 length: 18 amino acids. Looked up from germline, CDR1 is SGHRS and CDR2 is YFSETQ. J gave up 5 bases and V 4 bases, and 15 bases lay outside the gene matches.

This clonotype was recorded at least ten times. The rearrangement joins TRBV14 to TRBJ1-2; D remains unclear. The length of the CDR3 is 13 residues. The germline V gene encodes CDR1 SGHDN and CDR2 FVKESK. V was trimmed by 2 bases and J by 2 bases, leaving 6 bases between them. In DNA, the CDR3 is TGTGCCAGCAGCCAACTAGGCAACTATGGCTACACCTTC. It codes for CASSQLGNYGYTF.

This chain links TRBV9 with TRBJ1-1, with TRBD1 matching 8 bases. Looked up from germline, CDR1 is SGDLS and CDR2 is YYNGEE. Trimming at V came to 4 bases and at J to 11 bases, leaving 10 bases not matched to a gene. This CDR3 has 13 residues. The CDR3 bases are TGTGCCAGCAGCCCGCAGGGGGCCGCCGTCGCTTTCTTT. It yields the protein CASSPQGAAVAFF.

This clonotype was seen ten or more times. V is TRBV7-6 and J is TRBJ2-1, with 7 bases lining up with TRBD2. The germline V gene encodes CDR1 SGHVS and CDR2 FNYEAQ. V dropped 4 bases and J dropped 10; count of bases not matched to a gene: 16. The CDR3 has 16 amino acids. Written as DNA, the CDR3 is TGTGCCAGCAGCTCCGGCAAGGGCGGGGGTGGCTACGAGCAGTTCTTC. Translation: CASSSGKGGGGYEQFF.

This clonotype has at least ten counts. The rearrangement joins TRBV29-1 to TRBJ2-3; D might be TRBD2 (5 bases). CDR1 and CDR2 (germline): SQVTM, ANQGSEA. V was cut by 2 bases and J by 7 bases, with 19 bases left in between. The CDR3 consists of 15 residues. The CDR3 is CSVESTETGSYTQYF. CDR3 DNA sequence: TGCAGCGTTGAATCGACCGAGACGGGATCCTATACGCAGTATTTT.

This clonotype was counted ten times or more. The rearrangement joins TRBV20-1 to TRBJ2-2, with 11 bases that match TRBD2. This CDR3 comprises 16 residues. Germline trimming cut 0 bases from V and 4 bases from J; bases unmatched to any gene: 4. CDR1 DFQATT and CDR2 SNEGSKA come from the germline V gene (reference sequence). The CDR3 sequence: CSARDIAGGGTGELFF. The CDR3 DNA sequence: TGCAGTGCTAGAGACATAGCGGGGGGGGGCACCGGGGAGCTGTTTTTT.

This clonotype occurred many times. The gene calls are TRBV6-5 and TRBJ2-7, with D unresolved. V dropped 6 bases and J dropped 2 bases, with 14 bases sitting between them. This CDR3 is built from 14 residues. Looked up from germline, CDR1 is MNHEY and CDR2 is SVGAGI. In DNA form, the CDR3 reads TGTGCCAGCAGAAAGGGTCGGACGACCTACGAGCAGTACTTC. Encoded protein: CASRKGRTTYEQYF.

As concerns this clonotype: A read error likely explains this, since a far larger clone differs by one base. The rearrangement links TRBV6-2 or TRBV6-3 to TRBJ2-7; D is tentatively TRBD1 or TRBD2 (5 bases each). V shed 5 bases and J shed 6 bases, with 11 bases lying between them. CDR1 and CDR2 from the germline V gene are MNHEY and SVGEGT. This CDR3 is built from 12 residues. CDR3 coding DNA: TGTGCCAGCAGTCGGGACGGGTGCGAGCAGTACTTC. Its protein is CASSRDGCEQYF.

The chain's CDR3 is CASSPQGADTQYF. CDR3 in DNA: TGTGCCAGCTCACCACAGGGGGCGGATACGCAGTATTTT. The V and J genes are TRBV18 and TRBJ2-3; 7 bases map to TRBD1. The CDR3 length is 13 residues. Germline CDR1 reads KGHSH; CDR2 reads LQKENI. Trimming at V came to 1 base and at J to 6 bases, leaving 1 base not matched to a gene.

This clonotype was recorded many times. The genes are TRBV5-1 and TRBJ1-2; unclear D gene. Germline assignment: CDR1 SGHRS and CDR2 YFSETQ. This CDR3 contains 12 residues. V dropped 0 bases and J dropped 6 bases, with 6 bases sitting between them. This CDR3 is CASSLDRDGYTF. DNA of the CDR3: TGCGCCAGCAGCTTGGACAGAGATGGCTACACCTTC.

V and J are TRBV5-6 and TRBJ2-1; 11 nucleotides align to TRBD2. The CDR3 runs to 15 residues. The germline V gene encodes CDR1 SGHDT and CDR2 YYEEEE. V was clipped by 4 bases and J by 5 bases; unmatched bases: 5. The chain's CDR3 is CASSLGTSGDNEQFF. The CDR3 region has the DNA TGTGCCAGCAGCCTGGGGACTAGCGGAGACAATGAGCAGTTCTTC.

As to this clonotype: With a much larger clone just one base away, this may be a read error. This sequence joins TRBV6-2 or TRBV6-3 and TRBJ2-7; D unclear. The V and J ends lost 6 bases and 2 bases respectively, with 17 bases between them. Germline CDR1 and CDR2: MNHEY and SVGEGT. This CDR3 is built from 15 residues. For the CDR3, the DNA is TGTGCCAGCAGAGGCTCTTGGTGGGTGGCCTACGAGCAGTACTTC. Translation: CASRGSWWVAYEQYF.

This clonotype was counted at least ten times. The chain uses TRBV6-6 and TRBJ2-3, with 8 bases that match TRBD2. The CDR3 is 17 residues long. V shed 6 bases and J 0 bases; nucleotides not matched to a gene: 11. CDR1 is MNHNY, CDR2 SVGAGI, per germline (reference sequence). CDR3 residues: CASSLEAGAYSTDTQYF. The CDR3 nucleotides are TGTGCCAGCAGCCTCGAAGCGGGGGCCTATAGCACAGATACGCAGTATTTT.

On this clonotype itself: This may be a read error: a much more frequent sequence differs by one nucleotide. The CDR3 bases are TGCTGTGCTACCCTCCCGGGGGGGGGGCTGGACGAGCAGTACTTC. Protein product: CCATLPGGGLDEQYF. This chain links TRBV20-1 with TRBJ2-7; 8 bases align to TRBD2. Germline CDR1 reads DFQATT; CDR2 reads SNEGSKA (reference sequence). The CDR3 spans 15 residues.

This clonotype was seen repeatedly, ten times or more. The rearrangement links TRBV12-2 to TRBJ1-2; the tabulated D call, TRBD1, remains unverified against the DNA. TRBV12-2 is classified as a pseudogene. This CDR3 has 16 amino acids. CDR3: CASRPHGGGRFGGYTF. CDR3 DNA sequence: TGTGCAAGTCGCCCACACGGGGGGGGGCGCTTCGGTGGCTACACCTTC.

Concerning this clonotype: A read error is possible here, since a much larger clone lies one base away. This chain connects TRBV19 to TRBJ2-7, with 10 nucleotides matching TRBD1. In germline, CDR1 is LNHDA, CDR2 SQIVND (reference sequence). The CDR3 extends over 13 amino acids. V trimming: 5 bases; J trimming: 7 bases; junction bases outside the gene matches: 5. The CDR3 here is CASSVGTGVEQYF. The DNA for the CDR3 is TGTGCCAGTAGTGTTGGGACAGGGGTTGAGCAGTACTTC.

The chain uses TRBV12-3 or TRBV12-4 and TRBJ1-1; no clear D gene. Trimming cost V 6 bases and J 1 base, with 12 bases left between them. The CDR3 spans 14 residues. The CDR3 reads CASSPREENTEAFF. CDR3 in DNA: TGTGCCAGCAGCCCACGGGAGGAGAACACTGAAGCTTTCTTT.

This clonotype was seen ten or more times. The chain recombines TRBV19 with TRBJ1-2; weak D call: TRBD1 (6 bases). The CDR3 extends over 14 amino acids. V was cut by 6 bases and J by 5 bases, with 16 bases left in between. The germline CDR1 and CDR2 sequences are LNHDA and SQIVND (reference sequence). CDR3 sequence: CASSLSRGPYGYTF. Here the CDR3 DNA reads TGTGCCAGTAGCCTTTCCCGGGGGCCGTATGGCTACACCTTC.

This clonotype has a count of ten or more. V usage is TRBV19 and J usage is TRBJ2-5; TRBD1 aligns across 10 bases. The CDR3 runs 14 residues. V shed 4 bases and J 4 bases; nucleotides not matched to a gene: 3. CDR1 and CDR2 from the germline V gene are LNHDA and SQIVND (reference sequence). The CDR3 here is CASSTRDRGETQYF. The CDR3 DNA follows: TGTGCCAGTAGTACCCGGGACAGGGGAGAGACCCAGTACTTC.

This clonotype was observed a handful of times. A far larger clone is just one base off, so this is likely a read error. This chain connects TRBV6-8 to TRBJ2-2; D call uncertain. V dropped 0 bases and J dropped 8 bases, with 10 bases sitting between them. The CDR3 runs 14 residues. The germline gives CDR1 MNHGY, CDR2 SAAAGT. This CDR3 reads CASSYSGNSGELFF. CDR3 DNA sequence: TGTGCCAGCAGTTACTCAGGGAATTCGGGGGAGCTGTTTTTT.

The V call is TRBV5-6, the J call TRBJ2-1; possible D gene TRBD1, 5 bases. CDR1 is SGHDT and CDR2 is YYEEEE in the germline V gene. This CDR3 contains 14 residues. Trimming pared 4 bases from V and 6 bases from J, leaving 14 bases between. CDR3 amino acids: CASSRSFRGNEQFF. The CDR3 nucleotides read TGTGCCAGCAGCCGCTCTTTTAGGGGCAATGAGCAGTTCTTC.

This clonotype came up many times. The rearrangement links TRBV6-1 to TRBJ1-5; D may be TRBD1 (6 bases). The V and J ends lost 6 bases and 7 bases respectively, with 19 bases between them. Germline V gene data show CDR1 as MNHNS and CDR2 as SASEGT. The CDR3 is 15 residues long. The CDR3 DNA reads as TGTGCCAGCAGGCCCGGGACAAAAACCCCCCAGCCCCAGCATTTT. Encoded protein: CASRPGTKTPQPQHF.

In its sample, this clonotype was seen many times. The DNA for the CDR3 is TGTGCCAGCAGCGGCCCGGGACTAGCACTGGGTCTGGATGAGCAGTTCTTC. Its translation: CASSGPGLALGLDEQFF. The chain is built from TRBV2 and TRBJ2-1, with 9 nucleotides matching TRBD2. CDR1 SNHLY and CDR2 FYNNEI come from the germline V gene. CDR3 length equals 17 residues. J gave up 8 bases and V 6 bases, and 17 bases lay outside the gene matches.